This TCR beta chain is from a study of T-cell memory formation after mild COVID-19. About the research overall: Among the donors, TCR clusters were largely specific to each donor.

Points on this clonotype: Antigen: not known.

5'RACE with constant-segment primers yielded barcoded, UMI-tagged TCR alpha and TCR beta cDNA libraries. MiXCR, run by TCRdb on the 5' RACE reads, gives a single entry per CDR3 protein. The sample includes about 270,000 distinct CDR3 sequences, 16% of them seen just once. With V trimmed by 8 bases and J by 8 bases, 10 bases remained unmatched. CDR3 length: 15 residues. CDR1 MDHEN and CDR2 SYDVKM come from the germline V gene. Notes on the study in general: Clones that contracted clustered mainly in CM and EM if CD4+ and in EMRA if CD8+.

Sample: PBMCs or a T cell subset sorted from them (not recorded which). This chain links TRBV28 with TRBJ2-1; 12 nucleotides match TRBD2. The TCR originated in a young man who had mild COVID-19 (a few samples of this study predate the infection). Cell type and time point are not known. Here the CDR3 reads CASCSSGGASDEQFF. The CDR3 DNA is TGTGCCAGCTGCTCTAGCGGGGGGGCCTCGGATGAGCAGTTCTTC.